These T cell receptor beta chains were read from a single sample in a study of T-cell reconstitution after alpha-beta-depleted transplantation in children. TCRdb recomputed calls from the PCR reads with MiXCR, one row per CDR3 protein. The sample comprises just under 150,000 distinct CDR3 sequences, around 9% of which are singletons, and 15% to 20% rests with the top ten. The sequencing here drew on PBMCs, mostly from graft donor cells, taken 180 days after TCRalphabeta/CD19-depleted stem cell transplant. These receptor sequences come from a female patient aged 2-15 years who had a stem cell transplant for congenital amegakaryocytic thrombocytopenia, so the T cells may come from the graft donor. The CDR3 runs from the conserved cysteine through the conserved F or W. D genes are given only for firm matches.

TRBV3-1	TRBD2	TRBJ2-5	CASSPTSGAISQYF
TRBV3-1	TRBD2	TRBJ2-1	CASSQASGVYNEQFF
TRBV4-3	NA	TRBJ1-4	CASSQEGDTAGNEKLFF
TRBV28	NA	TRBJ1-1	CASRGGGGTEAFF
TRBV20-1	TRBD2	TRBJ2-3	CSSSAGLAGVTDTQYF
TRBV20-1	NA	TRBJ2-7	CSARDTWGYEQYF
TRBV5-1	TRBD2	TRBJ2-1	CASSSFGTSVSSYNEQFF
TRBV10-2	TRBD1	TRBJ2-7	CASRETGTYEQYF
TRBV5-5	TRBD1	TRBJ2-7	CASSLLGQGVYEQYF
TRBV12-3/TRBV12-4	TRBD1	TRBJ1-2	CASSGGSGYTF
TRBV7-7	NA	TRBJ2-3	CASSRTVKGTDTQYF
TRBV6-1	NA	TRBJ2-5	CASSDGGGVRFETQYF
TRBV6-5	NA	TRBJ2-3	CASSSLASGTDTQYF
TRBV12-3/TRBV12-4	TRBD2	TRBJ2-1	CASSFGLAGVNEQFF
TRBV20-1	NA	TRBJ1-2	CSARFPNRRYTF
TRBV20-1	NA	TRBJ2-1	CSVKKGPTNEHFF
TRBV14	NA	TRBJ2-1	CASSQVWVSEQFF
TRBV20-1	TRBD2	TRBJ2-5	CSAHTSGGRKTQYF
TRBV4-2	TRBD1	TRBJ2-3	CASGPGPGGSRTDTQYF
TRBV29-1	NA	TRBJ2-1	CSVERRASYNEQFF
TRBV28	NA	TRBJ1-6	CASSLMFLGSPLHF
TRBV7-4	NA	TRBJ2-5	CATSQVAPWGPTGETQYF
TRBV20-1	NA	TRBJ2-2	CSAGSDTGELFF